These T cell receptor beta chains were read from a single sample in a study of OX40 agonist ivuxolimab in advanced cancers. Sequencing used immunoSEQ multiplex PCR; TCRdb keeps in-frame clones, though not all of them. The data contain around 44,000 clones, around nine tenths of them singletons. The starting material was CD4+ or CD8+ T cells sorted from blood, obtained in a trial of the OX40 agonist ivuxolimab. The receptors stem from an adult with an advanced solid tumor such as melanoma, head and neck, liver or kidney cancer. Both conserved end residues are trimmed from each CDR3. Each record gives: V gene, CDR3 length, CDR3 protein.

TRBV19,11,ASNRQGHQPQH
TRBV7-9,13,ASSLKGVLNTEAF
TRBV6-6,8,ASGDPPQH
TRBV28,10,ASSSTGYEQY
TRBV4-3,17,ASSQDLMRAALRADTQY
TRBV19,11,ASSRGRNNEQF
TRBV29-1,16,SVQTGFWGTGSSYEQY
TRBV7-9,10,ASSLGSYEQY
TRBV2,13,ASSRLVGATNEQF
TRBV29-1,14,SVENPTSGSSYEQY
TRBV19,16,ASSIVGFLGTGNYEQY
TRBV5-1,11,ASSSGQTYEQY
TRBV7-7,11,ASGPGVGQPQH
TRBV7-3,13,ASSPSPGPGTEAF
TRBV6-5,10,ASSTTGDEQF
TRBV6-6,11,ASTGYIPGELF
TRBV5-8,14,ASSLASGTVNQPQH
TRBV7-9,13,ASSLEVGENTEAF
TRBV14,12,ASSRLRTGDGYT
TRBV27,10,ASSMGKETQY
TRBV19,11,ASRPGVQETQY
TRBV28,13,ASSPSLGGGETQY
TRBV6-5,10,ASSGTNYGYT
TRBV7-8,14,ASSPMTGTGTDTQY
TRBV11-2,13,ASSLDADSNQPQH
TRBV15,13,ATSRDGQGSDEQY
TRBV16,14,ASSPRAGGYTDTQY
TRBV13,20,ASSSQTSGGPTRGPYYNEQF
TRBV7-9,14,ASSLALARLNTEAF
TRBV14,13,ASSQAGALNTEAF
TRBV14,10,ASGTVNTEAF
TRBV19,12,ASSIDGAERAQY
TRBV5-6,13,ASSLWVGGLDTQY
TRBV7-6,15,ASSPMESDRWVGGYT
TRBV5-1,14,ASSLIQGIVHTEAF
TRBV4-1,11,ASSHTIGTEAF
TRBV19,11,ASSNQGPEKLF
TRBV9,10,ASSAGGETQY
TRBV15,12,ATSRDTGDAGYT
TRBV4-1,9,ASSHLQGAF
TRBV7-6,12,ASSPMGEGYEQY
TRBV28,15,ASSDAGKGATNEKLF
TRBV9,14,ASSVGTTYSNQPQH
TRBV7-8,13,ASSEEYEPSYEQY
TRBV27,12,ASSRTEGGETQY
TRBV19,13,ASSPQQGAISPLH
TRBV4-1,12,ASSFRQGTTEAF
TRBV4-3,13,ASSHDGTAYNEQF
TRBV5-6,12,ASSLPHQNTEAF
TRBV6-6,12,ASSLTGINQPQH
TRBV5-5,15,ASSLAFRDRENQPQH
TRBV5-4,13,ASSPHRDRDYGYT
TRBV9,15,ASSGLAGTSGADTQY
TRBV6-4,12,ASSPRQGSDTQY
TRBV4-2,15,ASSQPRDRGSWTEAF
TRBV28,15,ASSRESSGTGYRTQY
TRBV6-1,12,ASSGSSGNYGYT
TRBV7-9,12,ASSSWVENTEAF
TRBV4-1,13,ASSQAGLGKGEQY